The 6 T cell receptor beta chains listed next were all sequenced from one sample in a study of STAT5B mutations in CD4+ large granular lymphocyte leukemia. Profiling relied on immunoSEQ multiplex PCR, and the TCRdb table lists in-frame clones only, not all of them. The sample comprises approximately 24,000 clones, 78% of which are singletons, and approximately 0.4% rests with the top ten. Sequencing was carried out using CD4+ T cells from blood buffy coats. These receptor sequences come from a human donor in good health.

The genes are TRBV7-2 and TRBJ2-7; perhaps TRBD2 as D (6 bases). The CDR3 spans 13 residues. Germline values: CDR1 SGHTA, CDR2 FQGNSA. V shed 5 bases and J shed 6 bases, with 14 bases lying between them. In DNA, the CDR3 is TGTGCCAGCAGCCCAGGGACGGAGGGCGAGCAGTACTTC. Its translation is CASSPGTEGEQYF.

There are a few counts of this clone. This chain joins TRBV2 and TRBJ1-1; D unclear. The CDR3 is 13 amino acids. V lost 4 bases and J lost 5, with 11 bases in between. Germline CDR1 reads SNHLY; CDR2 reads FYNNEI. The CDR3 bases are TGTGCCAGCAGTGGGTCCGGAGATACTGAAGCTTTCTTT. Residues: CASSGSGDTEAFF.

V gene TRBV11-2 combines with J gene TRBJ1-2, with D possibly being TRBD1 (6 bases). There are 14 residues in the CDR3. V lost 5 bases and J 7 bases, leaving 17 bases between the germline ends. The germline CDR1 and CDR2 sequences are SGHAT and FQNNGV. CDR3 sequence (DNA): TGTGCCAGCAGCGCCGTTCGGGGGCAAGTTGGCTACACCTTC. This codes for CASSAVRGQVGYTF. The whole variable domain, filled in from reference TRBV11-2 and TRBJ1-2, reads EAGVAQSPRYKIIEKRQSVAFWCNPISGHATLYWYQQILGQGPKLLIQFQNNGVVDDSQLPKDRFSAERLKGVDSTLKIQPAKLEDSAVYLCASSAVRGQVGYTFGSGTRLTVV.

This clone has just a few counts. V is TRBV29-1 and J is TRBJ1-5; D is possibly TRBD1 (5 bases). Per the germline V gene, CDR1 is SQVTM and CDR2 is ANQGSEA. Trimming took 5 bases from V and 2 from J, leaving 13 bases between them. The CDR3 spans 14 residues. The CDR3 loop is CSVSGGGGNQPQHF. CDR3 bases: TGCAGCGTTTCTGGGGGAGGGGGCAATCAGCCCCAGCATTTT.

This clone was counted only a few times. The V gene is TRBV7-2, the J gene TRBJ1-2, with 12 positions matching TRBD1. The germline gives CDR1 SGHTA, CDR2 FQGNSA. The ends lost 3 bases at V and 7 bases at J; junction bases unmatched: 6. This CDR3 spans 15 amino acids. Written as DNA, the CDR3 is TGTGCCAGCAGCTTGGCCGGGACAGGGGGCCGTGGCTACACCTTC. Encoded protein: CASSLAGTGGRGYTF.

V and J are TRBV11-2 and TRBJ2-5; unclear D gene. The J call may be mistaken, given a closer DNA end match to TRBJ2-7. This CDR3 is built from 13 residues. Looked up from germline, CDR1 is SGHAT and CDR2 is FQNNGV. This CDR3 is CASSLDMVTEQYF. In DNA, the CDR3 is TGTGCCAGCAGCTTAGATATGGTGACCGAGCAGTACTTC.